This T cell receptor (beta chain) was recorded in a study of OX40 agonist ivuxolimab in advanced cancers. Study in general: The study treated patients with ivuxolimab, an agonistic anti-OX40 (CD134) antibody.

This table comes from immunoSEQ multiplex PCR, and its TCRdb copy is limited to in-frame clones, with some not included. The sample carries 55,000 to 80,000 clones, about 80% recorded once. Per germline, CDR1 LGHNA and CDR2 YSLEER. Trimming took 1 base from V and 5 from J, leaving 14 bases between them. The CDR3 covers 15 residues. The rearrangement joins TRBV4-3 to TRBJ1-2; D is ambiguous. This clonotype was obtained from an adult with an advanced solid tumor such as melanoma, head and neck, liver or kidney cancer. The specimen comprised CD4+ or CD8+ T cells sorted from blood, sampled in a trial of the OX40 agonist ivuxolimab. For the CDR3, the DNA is TGCGCCAGCAGCCAAGCCCCCAGCGGGGAGTATGGCTACACCTTC. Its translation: CASSQAPSGEYGYTF.